What follows are 20 T cell receptor beta chains derived from one specimen sequenced in a study of shared clonotypes between healthy human individuals. Method: immunoSEQ multiplex PCR; TCRdb's copy keeps in-frame clones and lacks some. The sample records millions of clones, around nine tenths being singletons. Sequencing was carried out using naive CD4+ T cells sorted from blood. Described subset: CD45RA+ positively selected. The receptor source for this set is a man aged 18 to 30 in good health.

The chain combines TRBV6-1 with TRBJ2-3; 12 positions agree with TRBD1. The germline V gene has CDR1 MNHNS and CDR2 SASEGT. The CDR3 length is 15 residues. With V trimmed by 6 bases and J by 5 bases, 6 bases remained unmatched. The CDR3 DNA reads TGTGCCAGCAGGTGGGGACAGGGGGCGGGAGATACGCAGTATTTT. Encoded protein: CASRWGQGAGDTQYF.

The chain is built from TRBV11-3 and TRBJ2-1; D is uncertain. In germline, CDR1 is SGHNT, CDR2 YENEEA. The V end lost 5 bases, the J end lost 7 bases, and 9 bases lay between the germline ends. CDR3 length: 12 amino acids. As DNA, the CDR3 is TGTGCCAGCAGCAAGGGTCTAAATGAGCAGTTCTTC. Translating it yields CASSKGLNEQFF. Complete variable domain (other parts from reference TRBV11-3 and TRBJ2-1): EAGVVQSPRYKIIEKKQPVAFWCNPISGHNTLYWYLQNLGQGPELLIRYENEEAVDDSQLPKDRFSAERLKGVDSTLKIQPAELGDSAVYLCASSKGLNEQFFGPGTRLTVL.

As concerns this clone: This sample includes further DNA sequences coding for the same CDR3. The chain carries TRBV5-1 and TRBJ2-3; the match to TRBD2 covers 13 bases. From germline, CDR1 is SGHRS and CDR2 YFSETQ. Trimming at V came to 4 bases and at J to 1 base, leaving 3 bases not matched to a gene. The CDR3 contains 16 residues. DNA for the CDR3: TGCGCCAGCAGCAGCGGACTAGCGGGGGGCACAGATACGCAGTATTTT. It codes for CASSSGLAGGTDTQYF.

The chain combines TRBV14 with TRBJ2-7, with 7 bases fitting TRBD1. Trimming removed 6 bases from V and 3 bases from J; junction bases left unmatched: 5. CDR1 and CDR2 (germline): SGHDN, FVKESK. This CDR3 is 13 amino acids long. CDR3 DNA sequence: TGTGCCAGCAGTAGGGGGCGCTTCTACGAGCAGTACTTC. This translates into CASSRGRFYEQYF.

The chain joins TRBV5-1 to TRBJ2-5; 7 bases are shared with TRBD1. From germline, CDR1 is SGHRS and CDR2 YFSETQ. This CDR3 comprises 13 residues. The trim removed 4 bases at V and 5 bases at J, leaving 5 bases unmatched. CDR3 sequence: CASSTTGRETQYF. DNA of the CDR3: TGCGCCAGCAGCACGACAGGGCGGGAGACCCAGTACTTC.

A remark on this clone: The same CDR3 is also encoded by other DNA sequences in this sample. J is TRBJ2-7 and V is TRBV19; D perhaps matches TRBD2 (5 bases). Looked up from germline, CDR1 is LNHDA and CDR2 is SQIVND (reference sequence). The CDR3 extends over 13 amino acids. V was trimmed by 1 base and J by 3 bases, leaving 7 bases between them. The CDR3 bases are TGTGCCAGTAGTATAGCACGGGGCTACGAGCAGTACTTC. Translated, it gives CASSIARGYEQYF.

This chain joins TRBV19 and TRBJ2-5, with a possible D match to TRBD2 (6 bases). The CDR3 spans 12 residues. Between the trimmed V and J ends, which lost 5 bases and 5 bases, there was a span of 9 bases. CDR1 is LNHDA and CDR2 is SQIVND in the germline V gene (reference sequence). The CDR3 loop reads CASSAGRETQYF. The CDR3 DNA reads TGTGCCAGTAGTGCGGGGAGGGAGACCCAGTACTTC.

This rearrangement joins TRBV27 to TRBJ2-2; D is possibly TRBD2 (5 bases). Germline values: CDR1 MNHEY, CDR2 SMNVEV (reference sequence). This CDR3 is built from 12 residues. V was cut by 11 bases and J by 4 bases, with 11 bases left in between. Here the CDR3 DNA reads TGTGCCTGGGCGGGTAGCACCGGGGAGCTGTTTTTT. Translating it yields CAWAGSTGELFF.

The rearrangement links TRBV7-2 to TRBJ2-6; perhaps TRBD1 as D (6 bases). V was clipped by 3 bases and J by 2 bases, with 11 bases between them. CDR1 and CDR2 (germline): SGHTA, FQGNSA. This CDR3 spans 16 amino acids. The DNA for the CDR3 is TGTGCCAGCAGCTTGGTCCCAGGGGCTGGGGCCAACGTCCTGACTTTC. The encoded protein is CASSLVPGAGANVLTF.

This clone appeared a single time. The genes are TRBV5-6 and TRBJ1-4; the D is unclear. This CDR3 region has 16 residues. Between the trimmed V and J ends, which lost 6 bases and 6 bases, there was a span of 21 bases. Germline V gene lookup returns CDR1 SGHDT and CDR2 YYEEEE. In nucleotides, the CDR3 is TGTGCCAGCACCCAACCCCCTCTAATGATTGATGAAAAACTGTTTTTT. It is translated as CASTQPPLMIDEKLFF.

This chain links TRBV11-1 with TRBJ1-1, with D perhaps matching TRBD1 (6 bases). The CDR3 consists of 16 residues. The ends were cut back, 4 bases at V and 4 bases at J, with 19 bases in the middle. CDR1 and CDR2 (germline): SGHAT, FQDESV (reference sequence). DNA of the CDR3: TGTGCCAGCAGCTATGCCAGGGGTAAGGGGAGCACTGAAGCTTTCTTT. Amino acids: CASSYARGKGSTEAFF.

In this sample, this clone turned up once. This chain connects TRBV25-1 to TRBJ2-5; D unclear. V was trimmed by 1 base and J by 2 bases, leaving 14 bases between them. The length of the CDR3 is 16 residues. Germline V CDR1 and CDR2: MGHDK, SYGVNS. CDR3 in amino acids: CASSEFRSNLQETQYF. CDR3 bases: TGTGCCAGCAGTGAATTTAGGTCGAATCTACAAGAGACCCAGTACTTC. Variable domain in full (rest from reference TRBV25-1 and TRBJ2-5): EADIYQTPRYLVIGTGKKITLECSQTMGHDKMYWYQQDPGMELHLIHYSYGVNSTEKGDLSSESTVSRIRTEHFPLTLESARPSHTSQYLCASSEFRSNLQETQYFGPGTRLLVL.

This clone was recorded a few times. The chain joins TRBV6-5 to TRBJ2-1; 7 bases align to TRBD2. The trim removed 0 bases at V and 6 bases at J, leaving 5 bases unmatched. CDR3 size: 15 residues. Germline loops: CDR1 MNHEY, CDR2 SVGAGI. The CDR3 DNA is TGTGCCAGCAGTTACTCCCGGACTAGTTCCAATGAGCAGTTCTTC. Its protein is CASSYSRTSSNEQFF.

The V and J genes are TRBV7-3 and TRBJ2-3; 9 positions agree with TRBD2. This CDR3 has 17 amino acids. Germline loops: CDR1 SGHTA, CDR2 FQGTGA. Trimming took 2 bases from V and 0 from J; bases not matched to a gene: 6. The CDR3 spells CASSLHSGGTSTDTQYF. The CDR3 nucleotides read TGTGCCAGCAGCTTACATAGCGGGGGAACTAGCACAGATACGCAGTATTTT.

This chain joins TRBV5-1 and TRBJ2-3; D is possibly TRBD1 (5 bases). CDR3 length: 16 residues. V lost 2 bases to trimming and J lost 3 bases, with 16 bases between them. CDR1 is SGHRS, CDR2 YFSETQ, per germline. In DNA, the CDR3 is TGCGCCAGCAGCTTATTATCAGCTGGGGCTACAGATACGCAGTATTTT. Protein sequence: CASSLLSAGATDTQYF.

This clone was recorded only once. This chain links TRBV9 with TRBJ2-5, with a tentative D call TRBD2 (5 bases). This CDR3 is built from 17 residues. With 4 bases removed from V and 5 bases from J, the gap between germline ends came to 24 bases. The germline V gene encodes CDR1 SGDLS and CDR2 YYNGEE. CDR3 DNA: TGTGCCAGCAGCAAAGGTTGGGTCCGGCCAGAGGGCGAGACCCAGTACTTC. Encoded protein: CASSKGWVRPEGETQYF.

The chain links TRBV7-9 to TRBJ2-3; TRBD1 matches at 9 bases. The CDR3 runs to 18 residues. Germline V gene sequence: CDR1 SEHNR, CDR2 FQNEAQ (reference sequence). V dropped 2 bases and J dropped 0; count of bases not matched to a gene: 9. The CDR3 DNA reads TGTGCCAGCAGCTTAAAGGCGGGACAGGGTATGAGCACAGATACGCAGTATTTT. Protein product: CASSLKAGQGMSTDTQYF.

The CDR3, as DNA: TGTGCCAGCGGACAGGAATACAATGAGCAGTTCTTC. This codes for CASGQEYNEQFF. The rearrangement joins TRBV2 to TRBJ2-1, with 7 positions matching TRBD1. V trimming: 8 bases; J trimming: 4 bases; junction bases outside the gene matches: 2. Germline V gene sequence: CDR1 SNHLY, CDR2 FYNNEI. The CDR3 totals 12 residues.

This chain uses TRBV29-1 with TRBJ2-3; 10 nucleotides line up with TRBD1. Germline lookup yields CDR1 SQVTM and CDR2 ANQGSEA. Unmatched junction bases numbered 1, after V lost 3 bases and J lost 1 base. The CDR3 sequence is 14 residues long. The chain's CDR3 is CSVDDRGRTDTQYF. CDR3 in DNA: TGCAGCGTTGACGACAGGGGGCGCACAGATACGCAGTATTTT.

The J gene is TRBJ2-5, the V gene TRBV11-3; D is perhaps TRBD1 (6 bases). Per germline, CDR1 SGHNT and CDR2 YENEEA. The V gene lost 1 base and the J gene lost 3 bases, with 15 bases spanning the gap. The CDR3 consists of 16 residues. The CDR3, as DNA: TGTGCCAGCAGCTTAGGCAAAAGTACAGGGAAAGAGACCCAGTACTTC. Translation gives CASSLGKSTGKETQYF.